This entry concerns a single TCR beta chain. This sample stems from a study of blood T cell repertoires in COVID-19. Within 2 weeks before study entry, exposed participants met a COVID-19 case. As processed by the authors: Researchers report that nucleated cell counts were estimated from reference gene primer amplification. TCRdb's table, derived via immunoSEQ multiplex PCR, lists solely in-frame clones and lacks some. V, J and clone size reflect that table, while D and trimming were determined from the DNA. This sample has a few hundred thousand clones, with about 90% found just once. CDR1 MGHDK and CDR2 SYGVNS come from the germline V gene. The CDR3 has 13 residues. Trimming pared 2 bases from V and 6 bases from J, leaving 8 bases between.

The sequence was collected from a woman between 25 and 40 years old who had been exposed to COVID-19. The chain carries TRBV25-1 and TRBJ1-5; D is uncertain. Input material: PBMCs or T cells enriched from blood (not recorded which). Here the CDR3 reads CASSEREGQPQHF. The CDR3 region has the DNA TGTGCCAGCAGTGAAAGAGAGGGTCAGCCCCAGCATTTT.